These T cell receptor beta chains were read from a single sample in a study of regulatory T cells in long-lasting Graves disease. TCRdb ran MiXCR on the multiplex PCR reads and lists one entry per CDR3 protein. The repertoire has about 380,000 distinct CDR3 sequences, 15% to 17% of them found once; the top ten carry about 20%. This specimen was peripheral blood mononuclear cells (PBMCs), taken at new diagnosis, from a patient treated with antithyroid drugs. The receptors here all came from a female donor with Graves disease. Both conserved end residues are part of each CDR3. Fields, in order: J gene, clone size, V gene, D gene, CDR3 DNA, CDR3 protein. The D gene is left open where the match is weak. For some rows the clone size is stated as once, few or many, or as a class when expanded; others skip it.

j_call: TRBJ2-2; clone_size: many; v_call: TRBV6-2/TRBV6-3; d_call: TRBD1; cdr3_nt: TGTGCCAGTAGACAGGGACGCACCGGGGAGCTGTTTTTT; cdr3_aa: CASRQGRTGELFF
j_call: TRBJ1-5; clone_size: many; v_call: TRBV7-9; d_call: TRBD1; cdr3_nt: TGTGCCAGCAGCACTGGACAGGGAGGTGGTCAGCCCCAGCATTTT; cdr3_aa: CASSTGQGGGQPQHF
j_call: TRBJ2-1; clone_size: few; v_call: TRBV20-1; d_call: NA; cdr3_nt: TGCAGTGCTAGAGATGGGGAACGAAACCCCTACAATGAGCAGTTCTTC; cdr3_aa: CSARDGERNPYNEQFF
j_call: TRBJ2-7; clone_size: once; v_call: TRBV28; d_call: NA; cdr3_nt: TGTGCCAGCAGTTGGGGGAGAGGCGACGAGCAGTACTTC; cdr3_aa: CASSWGRGDEQYF
j_call: TRBJ2-4; clone_size: few; v_call: TRBV10-1; d_call: TRBD1; cdr3_nt: TGCGCCAGCAGCGGGACAGGGGCGCGGGACATTCAGTACTTC; cdr3_aa: CASSGTGARDIQYF
j_call: TRBJ2-2; clone_size: many; v_call: TRBV5-1; d_call: TRBD2; cdr3_nt: TGCGCCAGCAGCTTGGTCCCAGCGGGAGGCTACACCGGGGAGCTGTTTTTT; cdr3_aa: CASSLVPAGGYTGELFF
j_call: TRBJ1-2; clone_size: NA; v_call: TRBV12-3/TRBV12-4; d_call: NA; cdr3_nt: TGTGCCAGCCGGAGGGAGGGGTTGATTAACTATGGCTACACCTTC; cdr3_aa: CASRREGLINYGYTF
j_call: TRBJ2-5; clone_size: many; v_call: TRBV6-1; d_call: TRBD1; cdr3_nt: TGTGCCAGCAGTAGGGACAGGGAAGAGACCCAGTACTTC; cdr3_aa: CASSRDREETQYF
j_call: TRBJ1-1; clone_size: many; v_call: TRBV6-5; d_call: TRBD1; cdr3_nt: TGTGCCAGCAGTTACTCCGTGGGACAGGGGAGGATGAACACTGAAGCTTTCTTT; cdr3_aa: CASSYSVGQGRMNTEAFF
j_call: TRBJ1-1; clone_size: many; v_call: TRBV4-1; d_call: NA; cdr3_nt: TGCGCCAGCAGGGACCTGGACATGTTGGTTTATCGGGCTGAAGCTTTCTTT; cdr3_aa: CASRDLDMLVYRAEAFF
j_call: TRBJ2-1; clone_size: few; v_call: TRBV5-4; d_call: TRBD2; cdr3_nt: TGTGCCAGCAGCTTGTTTGTGATCGGGACTAGCGGGAGTAAGGGCTACAATGAGCAGTTCTTC; cdr3_aa: CASSLFVIGTSGSKGYNEQFF
j_call: TRBJ2-7; clone_size: many; v_call: TRBV20-1; d_call: TRBD2; cdr3_nt: TGCAGTGCTTCAGATAGCGGGGGCTACTACGAGCAGTACTTC; cdr3_aa: CSASDSGGYYEQYF
j_call: TRBJ2-5; clone_size: NA; v_call: TRBV7-3; d_call: NA; cdr3_nt: TGTGCCAGCAGCCACCCGACAGGCAGTTCCCAAGAGACCCAGTACTTC; cdr3_aa: CASSHPTGSSQETQYF
j_call: TRBJ1-2; clone_size: many; v_call: TRBV9; d_call: NA; cdr3_nt: TGTGCCAGCAGCGGTACCGGGACTCCTGCTTTTACTGGCTACACCTTC; cdr3_aa: CASSGTGTPAFTGYTF
j_call: TRBJ1-2; clone_size: NA; v_call: TRBV3-1; d_call: TRBD1; cdr3_nt: TGTGCCAGCAGCCAAGGACTCAGGGGGCCGGATGGCTACACCTTC; cdr3_aa: CASSQGLRGPDGYTF